This entry features one T cell receptor (beta chain) sequence. Its binding antigen is unknown. Per-base qualities were not stored, and no clone one base away is much larger. These data come from a study of T cells in localized non-small cell lung cancer (TCRdb year 2020). At the level of the whole study: Comparing tumors with uninvolved tumor-adjacent lungs, the study looked at the T cell repertoires of approximately 250 patients with early-stage NSCLC. The cohort consisted of approximately 220 treatment-naive NSCLC patients whose localized lung tumors had been resected. A mean age of 66.3 years was recorded for the NSCLC patients, of whom 129 were male and around 100 were female. Broad study findings and their caveats: Longer overall survival was associated with higher blood T cell density, whereas shorter survival was associated with higher adjacent-lung clonality. Because multi-region tumor sequencing was not performed, intratumor heterogeneity could not be ruled out. Uninvolved tumor-adjacent lung showed the highest T cell clonality, higher than tumor, which suggests more focused antigenic responses in the adjacent lung. Because the study design was exploratory, TCR variables were selected using unadjusted p-values without false-discovery rate correction. Of the top 100 tumor clones, a median of approximately 60 were detected in paired uninvolved adjacent lung; under 35 were also among that lung's top 100.

The immunoSEQ Assay was used to sequence TCR beta CDR3 regions from DNA. The original methods were these. To compute T cell density, TCR beta template counts were normalized to usable DNA, which was estimated by amplifying housekeeping genes. Richness was estimated using the preseqR package, with extrapolation to 400,000 templates for PBMC samples and to 120,000 templates for tissue samples. Clonality was defined as one minus Pielou's evenness. Differential abundance testing on productive amino-acid clonotypes, with a minimum total count of 5 and an alpha of 0.1, was used to identify tissue-enriched TCRs. The Jaccard Index and the Morisita Overlap Index were used to quantify repertoire overlap between compartments. GLIPH clustered TCR beta CDR3s with public tetramer-defined viral CDR3s; viral motifs required at least three viral sequences plus V-gene enrichment. Not all clones reach the TCRdb copy of this immuneACCESS table, which keeps in-frame sequences only. Checked studies attribute under half of the gap to unresolved V genes and leave the rest unexplained. The V and J calls and clone size are taken from that table; D and trimming were inferred from the DNA. The sample profile shows around 41,000 clones; roughly 80% of them were found once. The ten top clones hold 7.5% to 8% of the sample.

At diagnosis, peripheral blood, uninvolved tumor-adjacent lung and tumor were collected and stored as a combination of fresh-frozen and FFPE material. Blood samples were analyzed as peripheral blood mononuclear cells for TCR repertoire profiling. The clonotype comes from a man aged 40 to 70 with stage II lung adenocarcinoma. Sample: PBMCs, taken before any cancer treatment.

The nucleotide sequence is TGTGCCAGCAGTGCGACTAGCGGGAGTCGCACAGATACGCAGTATTTT. Its amino acids are CASSATSGSRTDTQYF. The V gene is TRBV9 and the J gene is TRBJ2-3, with 12 central nucleotides matching TRBD2. Unmatched junction bases come to 5, with V trimmed by 5 bases and J by 1 base. CDR1 and CDR2 are drawn from the germline V gene: SGDLS, YYNGEE. The cysteine opens and the phenylalanine closes a CDR3 of 16 amino acids. Here the CDR3 DNA is all that survives: 48 bases in frame from base 1.